This TCR beta chain was sequenced during a study of metastatic and nonmetastatic thyroid tumors. Across the study: Repertoires from blood and tumor or nodule tissue of malignant and benign thyroid patients were compared.

Germline CDR1 is SQVTM and CDR2 is ANQGSEA. V lost 7 bases to trimming and J lost 2 bases; unmatched junction nucleotides: 4. This CDR3 spans 12 amino acids. The table lists this clone with many counts. What it binds is not known. Within the sample, other DNA sequences also encode this same CDR3. Authors' data handling: It was from CDR3 differences across clinicopathological groups that a distant-metastasis classifier for papillary thyroid cancer was built. TCRdb re-processed the PCR reads through MiXCR. The V and J calls reflect TCRdb's pipeline rather than the authors' work. The profile covers 43,000 or so clones, with roughly 15% appearing a single time and approximately 21% taken by the ten largest. Findings of the study overall: Malignant thyroid tumors reportedly had TCR beta diversity that was significantly higher than in benign nodules, in blood and tumor.

Ahead of thyroid surgery, no patient had received treatment of any kind. This chain joins TRBV29-1 and TRBJ1-1; 7 bases align to TRBD1. The source of this sequence is a female donor with papillary thyroid cancer or a benign thyroid nodule (not recorded which). Some clones in this sample may be carry-over from other donors' samples. The sequenced material came from blood. CDR3 bases: TGCAGCGGTGCAGGGGGTAACACTGAAGCTTTCTTT. Translated, it gives CSGAGGNTEAFF.